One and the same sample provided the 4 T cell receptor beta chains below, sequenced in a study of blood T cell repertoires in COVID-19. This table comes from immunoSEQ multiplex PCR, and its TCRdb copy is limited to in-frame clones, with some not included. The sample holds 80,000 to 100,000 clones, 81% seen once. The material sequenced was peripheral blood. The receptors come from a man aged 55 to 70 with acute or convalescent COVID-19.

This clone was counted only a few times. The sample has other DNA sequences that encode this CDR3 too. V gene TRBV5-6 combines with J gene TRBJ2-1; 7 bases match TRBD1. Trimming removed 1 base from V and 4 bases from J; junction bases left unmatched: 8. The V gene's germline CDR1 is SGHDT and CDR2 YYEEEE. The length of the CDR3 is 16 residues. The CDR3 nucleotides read TGTGCCAGCAGCTTGACAGGGGCCAATCTATACAATGAGCAGTTCTTC. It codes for CASSLTGANLYNEQFF.

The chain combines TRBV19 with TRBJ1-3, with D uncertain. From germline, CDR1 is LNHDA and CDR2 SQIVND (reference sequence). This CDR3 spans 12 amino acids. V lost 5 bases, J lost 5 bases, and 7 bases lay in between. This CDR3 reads CASSPRRNTIYF. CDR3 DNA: TGTGCCAGTAGTCCGAGAAGAAACACCATATATTTT.

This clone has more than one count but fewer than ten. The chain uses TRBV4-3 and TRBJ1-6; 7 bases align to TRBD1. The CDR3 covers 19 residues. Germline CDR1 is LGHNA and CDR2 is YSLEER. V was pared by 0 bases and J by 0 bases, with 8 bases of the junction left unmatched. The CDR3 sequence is CASSQEAPTGSSYNSPLHF. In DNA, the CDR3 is TGCGCCAGCAGCCAAGAGGCCCCGACAGGGAGCTCCTATAATTCACCCCTCCACTTT.

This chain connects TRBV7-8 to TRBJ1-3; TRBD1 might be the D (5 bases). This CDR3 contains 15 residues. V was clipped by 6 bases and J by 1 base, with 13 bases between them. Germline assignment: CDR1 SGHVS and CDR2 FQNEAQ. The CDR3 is CASSSTERSGNTIYF. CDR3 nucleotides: TGTGCCAGCAGTTCGACAGAACGTTCTGGAAACACCATATATTTT.